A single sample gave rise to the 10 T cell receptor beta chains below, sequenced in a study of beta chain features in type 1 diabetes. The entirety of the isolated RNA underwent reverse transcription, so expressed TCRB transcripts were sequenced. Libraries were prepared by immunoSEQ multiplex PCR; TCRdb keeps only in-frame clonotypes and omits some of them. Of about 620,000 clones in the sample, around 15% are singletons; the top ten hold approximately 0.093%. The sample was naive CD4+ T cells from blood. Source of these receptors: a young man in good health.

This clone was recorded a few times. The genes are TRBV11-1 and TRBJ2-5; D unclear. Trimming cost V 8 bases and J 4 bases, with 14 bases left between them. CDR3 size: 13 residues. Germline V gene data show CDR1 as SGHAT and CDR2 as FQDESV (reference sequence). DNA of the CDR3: TGTGCCAGCGAAGACGTGGGCCGAGAGACCCAGTACTTC. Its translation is CASEDVGRETQYF.

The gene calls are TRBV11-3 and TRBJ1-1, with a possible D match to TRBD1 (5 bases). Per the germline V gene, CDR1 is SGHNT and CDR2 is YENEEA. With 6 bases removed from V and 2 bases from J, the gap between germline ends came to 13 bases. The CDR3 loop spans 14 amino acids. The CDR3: CASSLGRGNTEAFF. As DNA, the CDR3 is TGTGCCAGCAGTCTAGGGAGGGGCAACACTGAAGCTTTCTTT.

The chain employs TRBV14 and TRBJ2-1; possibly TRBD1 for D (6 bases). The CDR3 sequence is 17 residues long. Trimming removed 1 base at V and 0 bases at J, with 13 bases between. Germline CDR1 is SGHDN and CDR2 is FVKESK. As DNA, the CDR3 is TGTGCCAGCAGCCAAGCCTCCCGCAGGGGCTCCTACAATGAGCAGTTCTTC. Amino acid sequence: CASSQASRRGSYNEQFF.

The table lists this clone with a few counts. CDR3 loop: CASSLNSGLEQYF. CDR3 sequence (DNA): TGTGCCAGCAGCTTAAATTCAGGGCTCGAGCAGTACTTC. The chain combines TRBV7-2 with TRBJ2-7; tentatively, D is TRBD1 (5 bases). Germline V lookup: CDR1 SGHTA, CDR2 FQGNSA. Trimming took 2 bases from V and 6 from J, leaving 11 bases between them. CDR3 length: 13 amino acids. Supplemented by reference TRBV7-2 and TRBJ2-7, the full variable domain reads GAGVSQSPSNKVTEKGKDVELRCDPISGHTALYWYRQSLGQGLEFLIYFQGNSAPDKSGLPSDRFSAERTGGSVSTLTIQRTQQEDSAVYLCASSLNSGLEQYFGPGTRLTVT.

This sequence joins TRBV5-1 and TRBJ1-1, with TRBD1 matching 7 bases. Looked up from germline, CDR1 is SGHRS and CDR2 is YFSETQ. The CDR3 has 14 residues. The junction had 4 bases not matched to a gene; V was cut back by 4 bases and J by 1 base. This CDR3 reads CASSPDRPNTEAFF. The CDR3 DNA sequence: TGCGCCAGCAGCCCGGACAGGCCGAACACTGAAGCTTTCTTT.

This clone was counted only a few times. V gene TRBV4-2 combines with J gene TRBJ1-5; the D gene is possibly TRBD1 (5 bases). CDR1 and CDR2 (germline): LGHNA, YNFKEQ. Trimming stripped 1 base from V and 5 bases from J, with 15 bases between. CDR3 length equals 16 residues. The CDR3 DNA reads TGTGCCAGCAGCCAAGTCGCCAGGGAAGGGGATCAGCCCCAGCATTTT. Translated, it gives CASSQVAREGDQPQHF.

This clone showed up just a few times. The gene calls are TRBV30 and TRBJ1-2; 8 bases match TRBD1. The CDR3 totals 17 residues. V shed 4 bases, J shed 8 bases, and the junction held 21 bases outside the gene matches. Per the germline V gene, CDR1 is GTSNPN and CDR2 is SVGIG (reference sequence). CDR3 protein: CAWIGRPGTGQRIGYTF. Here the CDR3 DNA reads TGTGCCTGGATCGGCCGCCCTGGGACAGGACAGAGGATCGGCTACACCTTC.

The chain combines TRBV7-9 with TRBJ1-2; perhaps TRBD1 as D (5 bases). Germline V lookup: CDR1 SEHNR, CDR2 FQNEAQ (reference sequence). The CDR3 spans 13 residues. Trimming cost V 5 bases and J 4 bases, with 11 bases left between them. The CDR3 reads CASSLGTSYGYTF. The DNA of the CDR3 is TGTGCCAGCAGCCTCGGGACCTCCTATGGCTACACCTTC. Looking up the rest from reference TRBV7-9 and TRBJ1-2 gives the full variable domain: DTGVSQNPRHKITKRGQNVTFRCDPISEHNRLYWYRQTLGQGPEFLTYFQNEAQLEKSRLLSDRFSAERPKGSFSTLEIQRTEQGDSAMYLCASSLGTSYGYTFGSGTRLTVV.

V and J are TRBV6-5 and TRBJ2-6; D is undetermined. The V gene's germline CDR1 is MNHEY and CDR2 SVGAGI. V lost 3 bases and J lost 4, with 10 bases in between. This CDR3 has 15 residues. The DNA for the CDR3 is TGTGCCAGCAGTTATCTCAGGACGGGGGCCAACGTCCTGACTTTC. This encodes CASSYLRTGANVLTF.

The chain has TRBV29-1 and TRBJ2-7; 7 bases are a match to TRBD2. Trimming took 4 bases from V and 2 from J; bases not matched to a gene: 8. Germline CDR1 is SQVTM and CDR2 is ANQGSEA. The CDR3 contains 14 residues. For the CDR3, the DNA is TGCAGCGTTGGGTTTAGGAGCGGGACCTACGAGCAGTACTTC. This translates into CSVGFRSGTYEQYF.